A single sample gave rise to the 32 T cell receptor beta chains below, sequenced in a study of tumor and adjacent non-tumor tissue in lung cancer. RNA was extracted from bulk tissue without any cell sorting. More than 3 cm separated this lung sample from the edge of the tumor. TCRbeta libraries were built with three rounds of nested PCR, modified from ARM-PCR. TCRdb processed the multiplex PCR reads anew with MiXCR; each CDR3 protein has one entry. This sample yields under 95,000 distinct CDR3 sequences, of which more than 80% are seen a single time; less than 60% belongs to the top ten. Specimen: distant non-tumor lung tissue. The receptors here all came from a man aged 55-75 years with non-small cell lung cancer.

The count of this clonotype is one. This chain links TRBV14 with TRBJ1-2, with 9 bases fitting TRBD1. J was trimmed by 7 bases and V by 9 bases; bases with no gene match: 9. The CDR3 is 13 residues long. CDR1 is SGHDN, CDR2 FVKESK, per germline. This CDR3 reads CARSSGTGSGYTF. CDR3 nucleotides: TGTGCCAGGAGCTCCGGGACAGGGAGTGGCTACACCTTC.

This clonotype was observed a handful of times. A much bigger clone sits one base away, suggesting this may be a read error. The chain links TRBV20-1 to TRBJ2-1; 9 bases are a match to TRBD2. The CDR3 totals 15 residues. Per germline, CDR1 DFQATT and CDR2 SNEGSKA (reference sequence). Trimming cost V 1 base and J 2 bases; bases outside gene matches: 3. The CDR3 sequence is CSARGLADPYNEQFF. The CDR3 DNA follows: TGCAGTGCTAGAGGACTAGCGGACCCCTACAATGAGCAGTTCTTC.

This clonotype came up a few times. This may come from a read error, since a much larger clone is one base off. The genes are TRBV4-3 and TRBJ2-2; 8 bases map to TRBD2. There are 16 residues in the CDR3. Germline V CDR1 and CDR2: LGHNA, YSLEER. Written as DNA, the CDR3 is TGCGTCAGCAGCCATTCAGCGGGAGAAATGGCCGGGGAGCTGTTTTTT. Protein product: CVSSHSAGEMAGELFF.

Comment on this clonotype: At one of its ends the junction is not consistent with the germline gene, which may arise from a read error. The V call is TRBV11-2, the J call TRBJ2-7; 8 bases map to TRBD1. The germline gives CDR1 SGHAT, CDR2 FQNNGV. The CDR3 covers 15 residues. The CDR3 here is CDSSLGSGGGHKHYF. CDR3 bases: TGTGACAGCAGCTTAGGTTCAGGGGGCGGGCACAAGCACTACTTC. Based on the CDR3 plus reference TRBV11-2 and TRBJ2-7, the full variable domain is EAGVAQSPRYKIIEKRQSVAFWCNPISGHATLYWYQQILGQGPKLLIQFQNNGVVDDSQLPKDRFSAERLKGVDSTLKIQPAKLEDSAVYLCDSSLGSGGGHKHYFGPGTRLTVT.

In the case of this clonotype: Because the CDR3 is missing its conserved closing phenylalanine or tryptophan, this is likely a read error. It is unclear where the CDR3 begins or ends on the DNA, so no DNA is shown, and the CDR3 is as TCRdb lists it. The CDR3 loop is CASSSGHLNTEAIY. The rearrangement joins TRBV6-1 to TRBJ1-1; TRBD1, as called in the table, went unchecked against the DNA. Germline CDR1 reads MNHNS; CDR2 reads SASEGT. The CDR3 is 14 residues long, ends included.

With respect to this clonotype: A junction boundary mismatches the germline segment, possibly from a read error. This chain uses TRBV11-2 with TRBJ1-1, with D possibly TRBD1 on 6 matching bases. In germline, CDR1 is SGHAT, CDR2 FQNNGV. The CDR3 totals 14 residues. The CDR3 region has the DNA TGTGCCAGCAACTTAGTCGGAAGGGACACCGAAGCTTTCTTT. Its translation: CASNLVGRDTEAFF. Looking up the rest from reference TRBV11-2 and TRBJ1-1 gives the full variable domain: EAGVAQSPRYKIIEKRQSVAFWCNPISGHATLYWYQQILGQGPKLLIQFQNNGVVDDSQLPKDRFSAERLKGVDSTLKIQPAKLEDSAVYLCASNLVGRDTEAFFGQGTRLTVV.

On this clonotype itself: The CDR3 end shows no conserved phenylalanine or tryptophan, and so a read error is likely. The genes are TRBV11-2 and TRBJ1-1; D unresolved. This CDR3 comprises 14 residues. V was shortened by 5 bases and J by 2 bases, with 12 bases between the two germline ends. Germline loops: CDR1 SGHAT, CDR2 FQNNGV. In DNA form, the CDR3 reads TGTGCCAGCAGCCCCGACGGGCTTAACACTGAAGCTTTCTTA. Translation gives CASSPDGLNTEAFL.

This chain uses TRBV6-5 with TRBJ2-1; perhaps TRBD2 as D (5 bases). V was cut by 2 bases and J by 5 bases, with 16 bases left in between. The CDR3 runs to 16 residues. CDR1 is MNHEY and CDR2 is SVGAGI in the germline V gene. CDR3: CASSYDPGIVNNEQFF. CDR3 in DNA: TGTGCCAGCAGTTACGACCCCGGGATAGTAAACAATGAGCAGTTCTTC.

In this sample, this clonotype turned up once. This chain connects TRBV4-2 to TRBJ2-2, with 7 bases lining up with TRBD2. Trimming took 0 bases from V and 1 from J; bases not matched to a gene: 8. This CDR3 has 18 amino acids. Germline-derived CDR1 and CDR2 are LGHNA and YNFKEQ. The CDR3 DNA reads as TGTGCCAGCAGCCAAGAGTCTAGTGGGAGGGTGAACACCGGGGAGCTGTTTTTT. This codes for CASSQESSGRVNTGELFF.

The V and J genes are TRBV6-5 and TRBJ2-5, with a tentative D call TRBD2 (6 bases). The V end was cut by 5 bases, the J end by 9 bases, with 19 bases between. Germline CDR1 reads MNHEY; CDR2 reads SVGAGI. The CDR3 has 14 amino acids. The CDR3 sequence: CASSDTETTGAQYF. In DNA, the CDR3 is TGTGCCAGCAGTGACACCGAGACCACGGGGGCCCAGTACTTC.

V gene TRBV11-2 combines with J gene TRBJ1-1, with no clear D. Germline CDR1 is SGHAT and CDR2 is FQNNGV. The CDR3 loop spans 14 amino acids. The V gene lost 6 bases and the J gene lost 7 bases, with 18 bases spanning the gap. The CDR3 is CASSFSLAQHEAFF. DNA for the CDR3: TGTGCCAGCAGTTTCTCCCTGGCACAACATGAAGCTTTCTTT.

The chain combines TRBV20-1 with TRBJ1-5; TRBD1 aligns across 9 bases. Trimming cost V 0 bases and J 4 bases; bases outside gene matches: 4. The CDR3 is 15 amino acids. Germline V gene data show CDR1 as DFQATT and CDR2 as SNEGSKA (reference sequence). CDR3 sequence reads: CSAREHRGLNQPQHF. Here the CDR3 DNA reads TGCAGTGCTAGAGAACACAGGGGGCTGAATCAGCCCCAGCATTTT.

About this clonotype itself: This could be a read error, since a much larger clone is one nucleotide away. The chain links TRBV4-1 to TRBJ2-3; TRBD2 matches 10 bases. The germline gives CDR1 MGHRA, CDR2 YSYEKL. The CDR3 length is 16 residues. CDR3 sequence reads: CASSQLAGVLTDTKYF. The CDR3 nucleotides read TGCGCCAGCAGCCAACTAGCGGGGGTGCTCACAGATACGAAGTATTTT.

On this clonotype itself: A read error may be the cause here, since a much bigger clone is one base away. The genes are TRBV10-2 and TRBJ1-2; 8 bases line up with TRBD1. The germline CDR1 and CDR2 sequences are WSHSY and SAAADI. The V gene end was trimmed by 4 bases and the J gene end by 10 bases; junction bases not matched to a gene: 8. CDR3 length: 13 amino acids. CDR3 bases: TGCGCCAGCAGTGTTGACAGGGGTAGTGACTACACCTTC. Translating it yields CASSVDRGSDYTF.

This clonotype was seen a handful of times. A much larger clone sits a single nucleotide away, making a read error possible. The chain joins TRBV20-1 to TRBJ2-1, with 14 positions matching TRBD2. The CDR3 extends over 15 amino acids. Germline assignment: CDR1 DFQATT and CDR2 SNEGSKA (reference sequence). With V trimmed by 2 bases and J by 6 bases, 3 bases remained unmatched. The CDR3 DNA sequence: TGCAGTGCTAGACAGGGACTAGCGGGGGTCAATGAGCAGTTCTTC. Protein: CSARQGLAGVNEQFF.

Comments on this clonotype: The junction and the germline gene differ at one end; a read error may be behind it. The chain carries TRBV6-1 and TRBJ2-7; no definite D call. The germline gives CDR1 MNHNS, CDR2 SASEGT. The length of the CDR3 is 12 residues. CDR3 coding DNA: TGTGCCAGCAGAGAGACTCCGATGGAGCAGTATTTC. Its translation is CASRETPMEQYF.

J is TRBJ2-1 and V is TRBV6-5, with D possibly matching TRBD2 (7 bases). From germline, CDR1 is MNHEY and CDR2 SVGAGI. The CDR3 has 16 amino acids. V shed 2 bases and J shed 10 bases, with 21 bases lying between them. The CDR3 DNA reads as TGTGCCAGCAGTTACGAGGAAGGGGGGGGTGCCGGGGAGCAGTTCTTC. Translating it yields CASSYEEGGGAGEQFF.

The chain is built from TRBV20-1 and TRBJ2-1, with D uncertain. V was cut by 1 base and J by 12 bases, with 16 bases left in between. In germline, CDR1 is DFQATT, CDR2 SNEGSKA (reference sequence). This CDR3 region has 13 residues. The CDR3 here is CSARGPVGYGQFF. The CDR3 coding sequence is TGCAGTGCTAGAGGGCCAGTGGGCTATGGGCAGTTCTTC.

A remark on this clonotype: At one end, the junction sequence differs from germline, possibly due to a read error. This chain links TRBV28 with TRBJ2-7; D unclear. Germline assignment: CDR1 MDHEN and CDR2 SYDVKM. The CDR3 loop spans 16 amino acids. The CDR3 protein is CVSSLRPGFYAYDQYF. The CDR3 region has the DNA TGTGTCAGCAGTTTAAGGCCAGGCTTTTACGCCTACGACCAGTACTTC.

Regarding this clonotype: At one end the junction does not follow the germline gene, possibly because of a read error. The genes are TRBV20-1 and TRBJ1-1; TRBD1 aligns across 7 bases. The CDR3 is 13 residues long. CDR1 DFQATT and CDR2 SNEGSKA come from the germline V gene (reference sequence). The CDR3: CSAKTYRGTEALF. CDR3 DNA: TGCAGTGCTAAAACCTACAGGGGTACTGAAGCTTTATTT.

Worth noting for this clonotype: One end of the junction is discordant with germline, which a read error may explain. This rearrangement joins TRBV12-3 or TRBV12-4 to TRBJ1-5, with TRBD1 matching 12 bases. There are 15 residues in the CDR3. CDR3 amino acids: CASSAGQGAYQPRHF. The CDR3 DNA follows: TGTGCTAGCAGCGCGGGACAGGGGGCGTATCAGCCCCGGCATTTT.

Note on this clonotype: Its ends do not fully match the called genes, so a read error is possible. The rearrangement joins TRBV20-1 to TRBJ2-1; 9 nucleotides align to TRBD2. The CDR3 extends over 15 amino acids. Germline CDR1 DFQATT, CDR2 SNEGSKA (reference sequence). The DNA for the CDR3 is TGCAGTGCTAGACCGGGACTAGCAGGGGTCAATGAGCAGCTCTTC. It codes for CSARPGLAGVNEQLF.

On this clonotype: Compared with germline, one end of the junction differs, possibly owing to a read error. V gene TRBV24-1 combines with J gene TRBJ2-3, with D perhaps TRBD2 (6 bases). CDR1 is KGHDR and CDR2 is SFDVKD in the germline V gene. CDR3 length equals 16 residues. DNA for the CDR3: TGTGCCACCTGTGACCCTACGGGGGTTGGCTTCCATACGCAGTATTTT. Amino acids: CATCDPTGVGFHTQYF.

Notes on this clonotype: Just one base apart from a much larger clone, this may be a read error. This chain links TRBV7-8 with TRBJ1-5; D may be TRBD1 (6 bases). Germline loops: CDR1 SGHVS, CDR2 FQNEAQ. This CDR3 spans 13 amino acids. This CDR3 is CASNLQGDQPQHF. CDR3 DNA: TGTGCCAGCAACTTACAGGGAGATCAGCCCCAGCATTTT.

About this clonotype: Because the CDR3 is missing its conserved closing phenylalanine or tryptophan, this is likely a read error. CDR3 sequence: CASRSDRVGNQPQHY. In DNA, the CDR3 is TGCGCCAGCCGTTCGGACAGGGTAGGGAATCAGCCCCAGCATTAT. The V call is TRBV6-1, the J call TRBJ1-5, with 8 bases identical to TRBD1. Germline V gene sequence: CDR1 MNHNS, CDR2 SASEGT. This CDR3 is built from 15 residues.

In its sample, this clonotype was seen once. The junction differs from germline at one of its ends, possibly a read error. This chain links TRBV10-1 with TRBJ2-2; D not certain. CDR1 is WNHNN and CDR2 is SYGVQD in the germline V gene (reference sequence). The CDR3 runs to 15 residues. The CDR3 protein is CTSSEGIVLTGELFF. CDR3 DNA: TGCACCAGCAGTGAAGGGATAGTCTTAACCGGGGAGCTGTTTTTT.

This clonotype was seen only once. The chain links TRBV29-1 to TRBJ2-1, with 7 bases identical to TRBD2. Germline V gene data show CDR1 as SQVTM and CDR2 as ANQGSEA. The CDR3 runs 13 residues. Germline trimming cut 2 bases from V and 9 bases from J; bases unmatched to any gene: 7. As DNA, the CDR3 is TGCAGCGTTGAAACTAGTGGGGGGGGTGAGCAGTTCTTC. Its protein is CSVETSGGGEQFF.

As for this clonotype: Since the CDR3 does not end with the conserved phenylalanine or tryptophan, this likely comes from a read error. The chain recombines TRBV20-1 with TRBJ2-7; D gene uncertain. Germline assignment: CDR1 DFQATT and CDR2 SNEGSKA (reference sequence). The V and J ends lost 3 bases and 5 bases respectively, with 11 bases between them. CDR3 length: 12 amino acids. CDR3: CSASAVTHEQYS. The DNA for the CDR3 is TGCAGTGCTAGTGCAGTCACCCACGAGCAGTACTCC.

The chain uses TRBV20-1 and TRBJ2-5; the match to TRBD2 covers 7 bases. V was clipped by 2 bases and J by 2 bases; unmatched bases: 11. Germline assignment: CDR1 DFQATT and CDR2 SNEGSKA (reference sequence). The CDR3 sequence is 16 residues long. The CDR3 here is CSARYRLACVQETQYF. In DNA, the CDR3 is TGCAGTGCTAGATATCGACTAGCCTGTGTTCAAGAGACCCAGTACTTC.

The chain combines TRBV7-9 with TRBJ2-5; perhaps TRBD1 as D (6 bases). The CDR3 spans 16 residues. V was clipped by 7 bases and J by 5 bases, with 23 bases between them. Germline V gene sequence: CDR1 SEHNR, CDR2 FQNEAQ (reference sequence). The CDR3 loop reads CASTLGIQGHGETQYF. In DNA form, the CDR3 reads TGTGCCAGCACCCTTGGGATTCAGGGGCATGGGGAGACCCAGTACTTC. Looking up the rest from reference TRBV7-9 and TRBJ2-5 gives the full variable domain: DTGVSQNPRHKITKRGQNVTFRCDPISEHNRLYWYRQTLGQGPEFLTYFQNEAQLEKSRLLSDRFSAERPKGSFSTLEIQRTEQGDSAMYLCASTLGIQGHGETQYFGPGTRLLVL.

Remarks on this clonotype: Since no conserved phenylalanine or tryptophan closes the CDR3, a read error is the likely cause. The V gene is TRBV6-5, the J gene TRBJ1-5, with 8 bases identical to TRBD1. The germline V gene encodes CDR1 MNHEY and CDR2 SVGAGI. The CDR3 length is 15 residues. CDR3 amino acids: CVSSYSGQGSQPQHY. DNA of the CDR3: TGTGTCAGCAGTTACAGCGGACAGGGTAGTCAGCCCCAGCATTAT.

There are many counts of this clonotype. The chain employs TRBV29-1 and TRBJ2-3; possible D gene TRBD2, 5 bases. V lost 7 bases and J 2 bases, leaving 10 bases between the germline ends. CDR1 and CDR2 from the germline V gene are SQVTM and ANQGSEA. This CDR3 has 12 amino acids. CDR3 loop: CSAAGHTDTQYF. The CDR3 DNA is TGCAGCGCTGCGGGCCACACAGATACGCAGTATTTT.